This T cell receptor beta chain is from a study of radiotherapy plus CTLA-4 blockade in lung cancer. Study details: Among patients, over 15% showed objective responses, and about 31% had disease control. Study conclusions and caveats: Among blood TCR repertoires after radiotherapy plus ipilimumab, tumor-derived clones expanded.

The repertoire was sequenced with immunoSEQ multiplex PCR; TCRdb's copy has only in-frame clones and lacks some. The data contain tens of thousands of clones, roughly 79% of them seen just once; the ten biggest clones take up over 20%. Those patients who had chemo-refractory metastatic non-small-cell lung cancer were given focal radiation along with CTLA-4 blockade through ipilimumab. With regard to this clone: Its specificity is not known.

V was pared by 5 bases and J by 2 bases, with 6 bases between. The V gene's germline CDR1 is LNHDA and CDR2 SQIVND (reference sequence). The CDR3 totals 12 residues. The sequences come from peripheral blood, collected from a patient treated with radiotherapy plus ipilimumab. The sequence came from a human donor with non-small cell lung cancer whose response to radiotherapy plus ipilimumab could not be evaluated. Some clones in this sample may be carry-over from other donors' samples. V gene TRBV19 combines with J gene TRBJ1-1, with unresolved D. The CDR3 DNA sequence: TGTGCCAGTAGTGCCAGAAACACTGAAGCTTTCTTT. Encoded protein: CASSARNTEAFF.